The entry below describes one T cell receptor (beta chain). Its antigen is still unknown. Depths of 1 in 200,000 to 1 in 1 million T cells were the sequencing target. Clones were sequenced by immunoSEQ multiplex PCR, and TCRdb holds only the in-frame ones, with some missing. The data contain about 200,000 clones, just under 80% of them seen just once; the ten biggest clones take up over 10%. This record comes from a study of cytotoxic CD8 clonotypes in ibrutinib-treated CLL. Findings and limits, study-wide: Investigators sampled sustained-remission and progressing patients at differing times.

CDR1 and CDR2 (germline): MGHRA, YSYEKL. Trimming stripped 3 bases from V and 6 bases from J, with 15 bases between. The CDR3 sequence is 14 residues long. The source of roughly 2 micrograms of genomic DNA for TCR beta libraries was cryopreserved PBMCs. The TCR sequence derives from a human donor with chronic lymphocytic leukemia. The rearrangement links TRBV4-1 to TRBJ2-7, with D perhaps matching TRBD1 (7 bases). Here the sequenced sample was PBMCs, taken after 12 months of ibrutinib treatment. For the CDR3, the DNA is TGCGCCAGCAGCCAGAGGCAGGGGGGCCGCGAGCAGTACTTC. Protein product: CASSQRQGGREQYF.